This T cell receptor (beta chain) emerged from a study of blood T cell repertoires in COVID-19. Data came from immunoSEQ multiplex PCR; TCRdb stores just in-frame clones and leaves some out. The sample records over 70,000 clones, around 88% being singletons. The CDR3 has 12 amino acids. The V gene lost 2 bases and the J gene lost 8 bases, with 9 bases spanning the gap. Germline-derived CDR1 and CDR2 are MNHEY and SVGEGT. The chain combines TRBV6-2 or TRBV6-3 with TRBJ1-2; maybe TRBD1 (5 bases). This receptor was identified in a human donor in a cohort sampled during active COVID-19. The sequencing input was peripheral blood. The CDR3 DNA reads as TGTGCCAGCAGTTACGGGGACTGGGGCTACACCTTC. Translation: CASSYGDWGYTF.